The text below deals with one T cell receptor (beta chain). Germline-derived CDR1 and CDR2 are SGHDT and YYEEEE. The CDR3 loop spans 15 amino acids. J lost 3 bases, V lost 2 bases, and 7 bases had no gene match. Time point denoted: patch test 1, 2 weeks after DPC sensitization. The treatment here: therapeutic diphenylcyclopropenone sensitization with weekly scalp DPC. TCRdb ran MiXCR on the RACE reads and lists one entry per CDR3 protein. The sample contains about 56,000 distinct CDR3 sequences, about 9.3% of which appear only once. The data originate from a study of human T cells and chemical hapten exposure.

V is TRBV5-6 and J is TRBJ1-1, with 7 bases fitting TRBD1. Sequences were derived from whole blood, sampled in connection with sensitization to the hapten diphenylcyclopropenone (DPC). This clonotype was obtained from a woman aged 40-49 years with alopecia areata. Some clones in this sample may be carry-over from other donors' samples. CDR3 sequence (DNA): TGTGCCAGCAGCTTTTTACAGGGGATGTACACTGAAGCTTTCTTT. As protein: CASSFLQGMYTEAFF. Full variable domain (remainder filled in from reference TRBV5-6 and TRBJ1-1): DAGVTQSPTHLIKTRGQQVTLRCSPKSGHDTVSWYQQALGQGPQFIFQYYEEEERQRGNFPDRFSGHQFPNYSSELNVNALLLGDSALYLCASSFLQGMYTEAFFGQGTRLTVV.